These 21 T cell receptor beta chains were all obtained from the same sample, sequenced in a study of CD8+CD57+ T cells in acquired aplastic anemia. Investigators profiled TCR beta VDJ and CDR3 from genomic DNA template. MiXCR, applied by TCRdb to the reads, yields one record per CDR3 protein. This table holds roughly 58,000 distinct CDR3 sequences, 55% found once. Source material: sorted CD4+, CD8+, or CD8+CD57+ T cells (not recorded which) from PBMCs. The receptors here all came from a human donor in good health, serving as a control.

This chain links TRBV18 with TRBJ1-2, with D perhaps matching TRBD1 (6 bases). CDR1 is KGHSH and CDR2 is LQKENI in the germline V gene. The CDR3 covers 15 residues. V was shortened by 2 bases and J by 0 bases, with 10 bases between the two germline ends. The CDR3 spells CASSPRGGTNYGYTF. Written as DNA, the CDR3 is TGTGCCAGCTCACCAAGGGGGGGAACTAACTATGGCTACACCTTC.

Here the CDR3 reads CSARGLGRTTEAFF. The DNA for the CDR3 is TGCAGTGCTAGAGGCCTTGGGAGGACCACTGAAGCTTTCTTT. J is TRBJ1-1 and V is TRBV20-1; D is unclear. V shed 1 base and J shed 4 bases, with 13 bases lying between them. Germline lookup yields CDR1 DFQATT and CDR2 SNEGSKA (reference sequence). CDR3 size: 14 residues.

V usage is TRBV10-3 and J usage is TRBJ1-1; 7 bases line up with TRBD1. This CDR3 spans 12 amino acids. With 10 bases clipped from V and 2 bases from J, the junction kept 4 bases outside the gene matches. From germline, CDR1 is ENHRY and CDR2 SYGVKD. CDR3 sequence (DNA): TGTGCCACTTGGACAGGAAACACTGAAGCTTTCTTT. It specifies CATWTGNTEAFF.

This clonotype was recorded at least ten times. The chain uses TRBV4-1 and TRBJ2-5, with 13 bases matching TRBD2. Germline V lookup: CDR1 MGHRA, CDR2 YSYEKL. Trimming cost V 4 bases and J 4 bases; bases outside gene matches: 6. CDR3 size: 16 residues. The CDR3 here is CASSPRLAGGRETQYF. In DNA form, the CDR3 reads TGCGCCAGCAGCCCACGACTAGCGGGAGGACGAGAGACCCAGTACTTC.

This clonotype was seen repeatedly, ten times or more. This may be a read error, as it is one base from a much larger clone. The chain joins TRBV7-8 to TRBJ1-5; D might be TRBD1 (6 bases). The germline V gene encodes CDR1 SGHVS and CDR2 FQNEAQ. This CDR3 contains 15 residues. CDR3 amino acids: CASSLDRESNRPQHF. The CDR3 DNA reads TGTGCCAGCAGCTTAGACAGGGAAAGCAATCGGCCCCAGCATTTT.

In regard to this clonotype: A junction end diverges from the germline sequence, so it may reflect a read error. The chain has TRBV7-2 and TRBJ2-5; TRBD2 matches at 7 bases. Germline V gene lookup returns CDR1 SGHTA and CDR2 FQGNSA. The CDR3 covers 14 residues. In DNA, the CDR3 is TGCGCCAGCAGCTCCCTTCGGGGGGAAGAGACCCAGTACTTC. It is translated as CASSSLRGEETQYF.

The chain recombines TRBV7-3 with TRBJ2-3; D uncertain. V lost 3 bases and J lost 2, with 9 bases in between. The CDR3 contains 14 residues. CDR1 SGHTA and CDR2 FQGTGA come from the germline V gene. The CDR3 sequence: CASSFGSNTDTQYF. The CDR3 nucleotides read TGTGCCAGCAGCTTCGGATCGAACACAGATACGCAGTATTTT.

The V call is TRBV19, the J call TRBJ2-1; 14 bases are shared with TRBD2. The CDR3 is 16 residues long. In germline, CDR1 is LNHDA, CDR2 SQIVND (reference sequence). The V segment lost 3 bases and the J segment 8 bases; nucleotides outside the gene matches: 6. CDR3 nucleotides: TGTGCCAGTAGTATGGGGACTAGCGGGAGTTTCGATGAGCAGTTCTTC. Protein: CASSMGTSGSFDEQFF.

The J gene is TRBJ2-7, the V gene TRBV25-1; unclear D gene. CDR3 length: 14 residues. CDR1 MGHDK and CDR2 SYGVNS come from the germline V gene. Trimming shortened V by 4 bases and J by 2 bases, and 12 bases separated the two germline ends. The CDR3 sequence: CASSASGDTYEQYF. CDR3 in DNA: TGTGCCAGCAGTGCCTCAGGAGATACCTACGAGCAGTACTTC.

The J gene is TRBJ2-5, the V gene TRBV2; D is ambiguous. V was trimmed by 3 bases and J by 1 base, leaving 12 bases between them. The CDR3 has 15 residues. Germline loops: CDR1 SNHLY, CDR2 FYNNEI. The CDR3, as DNA: TGTGCCAGCAGTGAGGCGCTTGCAGTCCAAGAGACCCAGTACTTC. Its translation: CASSEALAVQETQYF.

This clonotype was found many times. This sequence joins TRBV11-2 and TRBJ2-1; D unresolved. V lost 3 bases and J lost 6, with 18 bases in between. Germline-derived CDR1 and CDR2 are SGHAT and FQNNGV. The CDR3 has 16 amino acids. This chain's CDR3 is CASSLPPGGYSNEQFF. The CDR3 bases are TGTGCCAGCAGCTTGCCTCCAGGTGGATACTCCAATGAGCAGTTCTTC.

Note on this clonotype: At one of its ends the junction is not consistent with the germline gene, which may arise from a read error. This sequence joins TRBV5-1 and TRBJ1-6, with D unresolved. Looked up from germline, CDR1 is SGHRS and CDR2 is YFSETQ. This CDR3 contains 14 residues. The CDR3 DNA is TGCGTCAGCAGCTTGGTGTCAGAGAATTCACCCTTCCACTTT. Protein: CVSSLVSENSPFHF.

This clonotype ranks as medium-sized. The chain combines TRBV24-1 with TRBJ2-1, with 13 bases aligning to TRBD2. Trimming took 5 bases from V and 6 from J; bases not matched to a gene: 3. The CDR3 runs 15 residues. From germline, CDR1 is KGHDR and CDR2 SFDVKD. CDR3 in amino acids: CATSVRTSGSNEQFF. CDR3 nucleotide sequence: TGTGCCACCAGTGTCCGGACTAGCGGGAGCAATGAGCAGTTCTTC.

The J gene is TRBJ1-2, the V gene TRBV29-1; 9 nucleotides line up with TRBD1. Germline V lookup: CDR1 SQVTM, CDR2 ANQGSEA. The CDR3 runs 16 residues. V gave up 6 bases and J gave up 3 bases; unmatched junction bases: 14. The CDR3 spells CSVQEPGTGFDYGYTF. The CDR3 coding sequence is TGCAGCGTCCAGGAACCCGGGACAGGGTTTGACTATGGCTACACCTTC.

This clonotype appeared many times. The chain joins TRBV4-1 to TRBJ2-1; TRBD2 matches 13 bases. J gave up 4 bases and V 5 bases, and 2 bases lay outside the gene matches. The CDR3 is made up of 15 amino acids. Germline CDR1 and CDR2: MGHRA and YSYEKL. CDR3 loop: CASSKLAGGYNEQFF. Here the CDR3 DNA reads TGCGCCAGCAGCAAACTAGCGGGAGGGTACAATGAGCAGTTCTTC.

The chain uses TRBV7-2 and TRBJ2-3, with a weak D call TRBD2 (6 bases). The CDR3 covers 14 residues. Germline values: CDR1 SGHTA, CDR2 FQGNSA. V was pared by 5 bases and J by 5 bases, with 14 bases between. CDR3 loop: CASSPIGGEDTQYF. In DNA form, the CDR3 reads TGTGCCAGCAGCCCGATCGGGGGAGAAGATACGCAGTATTTT.

This chain links TRBV4-2 with TRBJ2-5, with TRBD1 matching 10 bases. Unmatched junction bases numbered 9, after V lost 1 base and J lost 4 bases. Germline-derived CDR1 and CDR2 are LGHNA and YNFKEQ. CDR3 length: 17 residues. The CDR3 DNA follows: TGTGCCAGCAGCCAAGGGGGGACAGGGGCGAGTCGAGAGACCCAGTACTTC. It encodes CASSQGGTGASRETQYF.

This chain uses TRBV19 with TRBJ1-3; TRBD1 might be the D (5 bases). Trimming left V 9 bases short and J 4 bases short, with 13 bases between. The CDR3 contains 13 residues. CDR1 and CDR2 (germline): LNHDA, SQIVND (reference sequence). The CDR3 nucleotides are TGTGCCAGCTCGGGGCAGCGGGGAAACACCATATATTTT. Protein sequence: CASSGQRGNTIYF.

This chain joins TRBV29-1 and TRBJ2-3, with TRBD2 matching 7 bases. The trim removed 6 bases at V and 11 bases at J, leaving 20 bases unmatched. CDR1 is SQVTM and CDR2 is ANQGSEA in the germline V gene. The CDR3 runs 15 residues. The CDR3: CSVTPGGNIVAEQYF. The CDR3 bases are TGCAGCGTCACCCCCGGGGGGAATATAGTCGCGGAGCAGTATTTT.

This clonotype was counted ten times or more. The chain is built from TRBV20-1 and TRBJ1-4; D ambiguous. In germline, CDR1 is DFQATT, CDR2 SNEGSKA (reference sequence). V was shortened by 2 bases and J by 8 bases, with 12 bases between the two germline ends. CDR3 size: 13 residues. CDR3 sequence: CSARQQSSEKLFF. CDR3 sequence (DNA): TGCAGTGCTAGACAACAGAGCTCCGAAAAACTGTTTTTT.

This clonotype was seen at least ten times. The J gene is TRBJ2-3, the V gene TRBV6-4; D is uncertain. Per germline, CDR1 MRHNA and CDR2 SNTAGT. Trimming took off 0 bases at V and 0 bases at J, with 10 bases between the two ends. The length of the CDR3 is 16 residues. Here the CDR3 reads CASSDSFGSSTDTQYF. The CDR3 DNA reads TGTGCCAGCAGTGACTCTTTCGGGTCTAGCACAGATACGCAGTATTTT.